Below, 24 T cell receptor beta chains from the same sample are listed, as sequenced in a study of identical twins (dated by TCRdb to between 2015 and 2016). Libraries were made using 5' RACE. The reads were generated on an Illumina HiSeq 2000. Starting from the raw public reads, TCRdb applied fastp trimming at Q25, assembled clones with MiXCR and retained in-frame beta chains. A single entry per CDR3 protein holds the most common genes and DNA from its merged rows. Present in this sample are more than 600,000 distinct CDR3 sequences, 15% to 20% of which were seen just once. The top ten hold approximately 14% of the sample. This sample was shared with a second study, whose subject was T cells expressing NK-cell markers.

Sequenced material: PBMCs. The receptors were gathered from a woman between 18 and 30 years old in good health.

The chain has TRBV5-1 and TRBJ2-7, with D perhaps matching TRBD2 (5 bases). This CDR3 contains 15 residues. Trimming pared 0 bases from V and 5 bases from J, leaving 15 bases between. Germline V gene lookup returns CDR1 SGHRS and CDR2 YFSETQ. CDR3 in amino acids: CASSLGLASINEQYF. In nucleotides, the CDR3 is TGCGCCAGCAGCTTGGGGCTAGCTAGTATCAACGAGCAGTACTTC. The complete variable domain, with remaining parts taken from reference TRBV5-1 and TRBJ2-7, reads KAGVTQTPRYLIKTRGQQVTLSCSPISGHRSVSWYQQTPGQGLQFLFEYFSETQRNKGNFPGRFSGRQFSNSRSEMNVSTLELGDSALYLCASSLGLASINEQYFGPGTRLTVT.

The V and J genes are TRBV5-8 and TRBJ2-2; D is unclear. The CDR3 has 11 amino acids. V lost 6 bases and J 7 bases, leaving 7 bases between the germline ends. Germline assignment: CDR1 SGHTS and CDR2 YDEGEE. The CDR3 nucleotides are TGTGCCAGCACTCGGCACGGGGAGCTGTTTTTT. This codes for CASTRHGELFF.

This chain joins TRBV20-1 and TRBJ2-7; D is possibly TRBD1 or TRBD2 (5 bases each). V lost 3 bases to trimming and J lost 2 bases, with 14 bases between them. In germline, CDR1 is DFQATT, CDR2 SNEGSKA (reference sequence). The length of the CDR3 is 14 residues. The CDR3 sequence: CSARTQRGTYEQYF. The CDR3 DNA is TGCAGTGCTAGGACCCAGAGGGGCACCTACGAGCAGTACTTC.

Only a few counts were recorded for this clonotype. The chain recombines TRBV9 with TRBJ2-1; 8 bases line up with TRBD1. J gave up 7 bases and V 3 bases, and 3 bases lay outside the gene matches. This CDR3 spans 13 amino acids. Germline CDR1 SGDLS, CDR2 YYNGEE. CDR3 coding DNA: TGTGCCAGCAGCGATACAGGGGGTAATGAGCAGTTCTTC. Translation: CASSDTGGNEQFF.

V gene TRBV12-3 or TRBV12-4 combines with J gene TRBJ1-1, with D tentatively TRBD1 (5 bases). The CDR3 totals 15 residues. Trimming shortened V by 5 bases and J by 4 bases, and 17 bases separated the two germline ends. CDR3 nucleotide sequence: TGTGCCAGCAGTCATCTCATGGGGGAGGGCACTGAAGCTTTCTTT. Translated: CASSHLMGEGTEAFF.

This clonotype was found a few times. The V gene is TRBV7-2, the J gene TRBJ2-7; TRBD2 aligns across 12 bases. Germline CDR1 is SGHTA and CDR2 is FQGNSA. The ends lost 0 bases at V and 1 base at J; junction bases unmatched: 4. CDR3 length equals 17 residues. The CDR3 protein is CASSLAGTSGYSYEQYF. Here the CDR3 DNA reads TGTGCCAGCAGCTTAGCCGGGACTAGCGGGTATTCCTACGAGCAGTACTTC.

The chain links TRBV28 to TRBJ2-1; weak D call: TRBD2 (5 bases). The germline CDR1 and CDR2 sequences are MDHEN and SYDVKM. The V and J ends lost 7 bases and 7 bases respectively, with 17 bases between them. This CDR3 is 14 amino acids long. The CDR3 coding sequence is TGTGCCAGCACTGATCCGGGGTTAAAAAATGAGCAGTTCTTC. Translating gives CASTDPGLKNEQFF. The whole variable domain, filled in from reference TRBV28 and TRBJ2-1, reads DVKVTQSSRYLVKRTGEKVFLECVQDMDHENMFWYRQDPGLGLRLIYFSYDVKMKEKGDIPEGYSVSREKKERFSLILESASTNQTSMYLCASTDPGLKNEQFFGPGTRLTVL.

V gene TRBV6-1 combines with J gene TRBJ2-3; D could derive from TRBD1 or TRBD2 (5 bases each). The CDR3 consists of 15 residues. In germline, CDR1 is MNHNS, CDR2 SASEGT. V gave up 6 bases and J gave up 3 bases, with 16 bases separating them. The CDR3 region is CASSFGTWGTDTQYF. CDR3 DNA: TGTGCCAGCAGCTTCGGGACCTGGGGTACAGATACGCAGTATTTT.

In its sample, this clonotype was seen a few times. This chain links TRBV4-1 with TRBJ2-1; D remains ambiguous. The V gene's germline CDR1 is MGHRA and CDR2 YSYEKL. The CDR3 covers 13 residues. V was cut by 0 bases and J by 7 bases, with 7 bases left in between. The CDR3 protein is CASSQDPRNEQFF. The CDR3 coding sequence is TGCGCCAGCAGCCAAGATCCAAGAAATGAGCAGTTCTTC.

This sequence joins TRBV20-1 and TRBJ1-1; the D is unclear. The length of the CDR3 is 17 residues. The V gene lost 0 bases and the J gene lost 0 bases, with 17 bases spanning the gap. The germline V gene encodes CDR1 DFQATT and CDR2 SNEGSKA (reference sequence). In DNA, the CDR3 is TGCAGTGCTAGAGATCGGCGGATAGGGCGAGTGAACACTGAAGCTTTCTTT. This encodes CSARDRRIGRVNTEAFF.

The chain links TRBV4-1 to TRBJ2-5, with D perhaps TRBD2 (5 bases). CDR1 is MGHRA, CDR2 YSYEKL, per germline. This CDR3 is built from 15 residues. V was clipped by 1 base and J by 0 bases, with 9 bases between them. The CDR3 DNA reads as TGCGCCAGCAGCCAAGGCGAGCGGTACCAAGAGACCCAGTACTTC. Its translation: CASSQGERYQETQYF.

This clonotype occurred a few times. The rearrangement links TRBV7-3 to TRBJ1-2; weak D call: TRBD1 (5 bases). CDR3 length equals 15 residues. CDR1 is SGHTA, CDR2 FQGTGA, per germline. The V end lost 2 bases, the J end lost 3 bases, and 13 bases lay between the germline ends. The CDR3 reads CASSLFPGPDYGYTF. CDR3 nucleotide sequence: TGTGCCAGCAGCTTATTTCCAGGGCCTGACTATGGCTACACCTTC.

This clonotype turned up a few times. The rearrangement joins TRBV6-6 to TRBJ1-2; 8 bases fit TRBD1. The CDR3 extends over 12 amino acids. J was trimmed by 5 bases and V by 6 bases; bases with no gene match: 2. Germline CDR1 MNHNY, CDR2 SVGAGI (reference sequence). The CDR3 DNA reads as TGTGCCAGCAGACAGGGGGATTATGGCTACACCTTC. It yields the protein CASRQGDYGYTF.

This clonotype has a count of ten or more. The chain uses TRBV6-5 and TRBJ2-7; D might be TRBD1 or TRBD2, each matching 5 bases. CDR1 and CDR2 (germline): MNHEY, SVGAGI. The CDR3 is 15 residues long. Between the trimmed V and J ends, which lost 2 bases and 0 bases, there was a span of 11 bases. The CDR3 DNA reads TGTGCCAGCAGTTACGGGCTAGGGACCTCCTACGAGCAGTACTTC. Amino acid sequence: CASSYGLGTSYEQYF.

This clonotype was observed a few times. The gene calls are TRBV19 and TRBJ1-1; D is unresolved. V was cut by 3 bases and J by 11 bases, with 19 bases left in between. The CDR3 totals 14 residues. The germline CDR1 and CDR2 sequences are LNHDA and SQIVND (reference sequence). CDR3 sequence: CASSMSWPIVGAFF. CDR3 sequence (DNA): TGTGCCAGTAGTATGAGCTGGCCCATTGTTGGGGCTTTCTTT.

This clonotype was detected ten times or more. A read error may account for a junction end that differs from germline. V and J are TRBV7-2 and TRBJ2-7; D call uncertain. The CDR3 sequence is 13 residues long. CDR1 SGHTA and CDR2 FQGNSA come from the germline V gene. The CDR3 nucleotides read TGCGCCAGCAGCTTGAAGGGTTCCTACGAGCAGTACTTC. This codes for CASSLKGSYEQYF.

The chain couples TRBV20-1 to TRBJ2-7; 12 bases line up with TRBD2. The germline CDR1 and CDR2 sequences are DFQATT and SNEGSKA (reference sequence). CDR3 size: 15 residues. Germline trimming cut 1 base from V and 2 bases from J; bases unmatched to any gene: 3. Here the CDR3 reads CSARGLAGAPYEQYF. The CDR3 DNA reads as TGCAGTGCTAGAGGACTAGCGGGAGCACCCTACGAGCAGTACTTC.

In its sample, this clonotype was seen a few times. V gene TRBV5-1 combines with J gene TRBJ2-7; possibly TRBD2 for D (6 bases). Per the germline V gene, CDR1 is SGHRS and CDR2 is YFSETQ. The ends were cut back, 3 bases at V and 1 base at J, with 17 bases in the middle. This CDR3 comprises 16 residues. CDR3 sequence: CASSWGVGTVSYEQYF. In nucleotides, the CDR3 is TGCGCCAGCAGCTGGGGGGTCGGTACCGTATCCTACGAGCAGTACTTC.

This clonotype was counted between two and nine times. The chain combines TRBV10-3 with TRBJ1-3; D is uncertain. The CDR3 consists of 12 residues. Per germline, CDR1 ENHRY and CDR2 SYGVKD. Between the trimmed V and J ends, which lost 8 bases and 8 bases, there was a span of 13 bases. CDR3 protein: CAIGVPEDTIYF. The CDR3 nucleotides read TGTGCCATCGGTGTTCCGGAGGACACCATATATTTT.

The chain carries TRBV3-1 and TRBJ2-7; 8 positions agree with TRBD2. This CDR3 comprises 14 residues. Germline CDR1 reads LGHDT; CDR2 reads YNNKEL (reference sequence). The V and J ends lost 4 bases and 1 base, in that order; junction bases with no gene match: 3. CDR3: CASSPGGKSYEQYF. As DNA, the CDR3 is TGTGCCAGCAGCCCGGGAGGGAAATCCTACGAGCAGTACTTC.

DNA for the CDR3: TGTGCCAGCAGCACGGGGTGGGGGGCTGGGGCCAACGTCCTGACTTTC. Residues: CASSTGWGAGANVLTF. V usage is TRBV7-2 and J usage is TRBJ2-6, with a possible D match to TRBD2 (6 bases). This CDR3 comprises 16 residues. Germline V CDR1 and CDR2: SGHTA, FQGNSA. Trimming took off 5 bases at V and 2 bases at J, with 13 bases between the two ends.

This clonotype occurred a few times. The chain carries TRBV5-1 and TRBJ1-1, with D hard to call. This CDR3 has 12 residues. Germline-derived CDR1 and CDR2 are SGHRS and YFSETQ. The V and J ends lost 5 bases and 4 bases respectively, with 9 bases between them. The CDR3 loop is CASRISLTEAFF. The CDR3 DNA is TGCGCCAGCAGGATAAGCCTCACTGAAGCTTTCTTT.

V is TRBV7-9 and J is TRBJ2-1; 7 positions agree with TRBD2. Germline CDR1 reads SEHNR; CDR2 reads FQNEAQ (reference sequence). The CDR3 runs 13 residues. Trimming removed 11 bases from V and 1 base from J; junction bases left unmatched: 5. DNA for the CDR3: TGTGCCCAGGGAGGGGAATCCTACAATGAGCAGTTCTTC. Its translation: CAQGGESYNEQFF.

The chain uses TRBV5-1 and TRBJ2-1; 7 bases fit TRBD2. The length of the CDR3 is 13 residues. V lost 0 bases to trimming and J lost 9 bases; unmatched junction nucleotides: 3. The germline gives CDR1 SGHRS, CDR2 YFSETQ. Written as DNA, the CDR3 is TGCGCCAGCAGCTTGGACGGGAGGACTGAGCAGTTCTTC. The encoded protein is CASSLDGRTEQFF.